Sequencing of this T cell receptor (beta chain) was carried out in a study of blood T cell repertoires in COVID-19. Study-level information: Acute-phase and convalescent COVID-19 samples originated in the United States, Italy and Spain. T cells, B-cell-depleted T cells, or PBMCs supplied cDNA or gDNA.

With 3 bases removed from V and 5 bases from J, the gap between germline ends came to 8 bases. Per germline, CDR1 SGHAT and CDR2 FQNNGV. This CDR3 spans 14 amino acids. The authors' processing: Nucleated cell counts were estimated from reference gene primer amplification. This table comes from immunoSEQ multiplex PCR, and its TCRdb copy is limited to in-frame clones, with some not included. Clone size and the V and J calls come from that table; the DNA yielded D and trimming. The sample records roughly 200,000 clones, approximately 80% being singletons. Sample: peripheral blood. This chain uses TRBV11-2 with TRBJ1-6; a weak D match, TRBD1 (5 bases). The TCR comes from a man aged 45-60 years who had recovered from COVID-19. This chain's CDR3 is CASSFSGDNSPLHF. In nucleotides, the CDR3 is TGTGCCAGCAGCTTCTCGGGGGATAATTCACCCCTCCACTTT.